Listed below are T cell receptor beta chains from one sample, sequenced in a study of T-cell memory formation after mild COVID-19. TCRdb passed the 5' RACE reads through MiXCR, listing each CDR3 protein once. The sample comprises fewer than 200,000 distinct CDR3 sequences, around 13% of which are singletons, and about 3.3% rests with the top ten. The sequenced sample consisted of PBMCs or a T cell subset sorted from them (not recorded which). The origin of the receptors is a man younger than 35 who had mild COVID-19 (a few samples of this study predate the infection). Cell type and time point are not known. The CDR3 runs from the conserved cysteine through the conserved F or W. D genes are given only for firm matches. Clone size is not always given. Where it is, it says once, few, many or a class for expanded clones.

d_call v_call clone_size cdr3_aa
. TRBV4-2 few CASSQGSGLTDTQYF
. TRBV7-2 few CASSDILRGSNSNQPQHF
. TRBV6-6 few CASSRLGRATAFEAFF
TRBD1 TRBV20-1 few CSAAGTGGHQPQHF
. TRBV7-3 . CASSLTRTGELFF
. TRBV10-3 few CAISIAGQAGETQYF
TRBD2 TRBV7-2 . CASSSSGTRYNEQFF
. TRBV7-9 few CASSFPGPRTDTQYF
TRBD1 TRBV11-2 few CASSQDRFNSPLHF
. TRBV5-1 few CASSRPGAESYEQYF
. TRBV7-2 . CASSALYGVGAGELFF
. TRBV2 few CASRGSQETQYF
. TRBV7-9 . CASSLSQSTGELFF
TRBD1 TRBV10-3 . CAISGRTGSTGELFF
TRBD1 TRBV7-9 few CASSLTGIHEQYF
TRBD1 TRBV30 . CAWGTGPVNSPLHF
. TRBV10-3 few CAISEVRTDTQYF
TRBD2 TRBV24-1 many CATSDQGLAGFTDTQYF
. TRBV21-1 . CASSKGGNSEDFTDTQYF
. TRBV28 . CASSFRPGSSKNIQYF
TRBD1 TRBV5-5 few CASSLGGDRNSPLHF
. TRBV2 . CASSEARNSPLHF
TRBD2 TRBV5-1 . CASSFALAGYNEQFF
TRBD2 TRBV20-1 few CSARERGGHNEQFF
. TRBV4-3 few CASSRDHRWGDPDYNEQFF
. TRBV7-2 few CASSLAGGPNEQFF
. TRBV7-2 many CASSLGGLLLNTEAFF
TRBD1 TRBV7-6 . CASSLVAFRDRGSGEQYF
. TRBV6-4 . CASSGPDGNNQPQHF
TRBD1 TRBV7-9 many CASSLPDREGGYTF
TRBD1 TRBV29-1 . CSVGDRSNEKLFF
TRBD1 TRBV5-1 . CASSTDRGSEQYF
TRBD1 TRBV3-1 . CASSLDRARGYTF
. TRBV6-6 . CASSYSGTGTQYF
. TRBV12-3/TRBV12-4 few CASSRDIADTQYF
. TRBV5-1 . CASSPVEGAYEQYF
. TRBV7-2 many CASSSNPGAETQYF
TRBD1 TRBV7-3 . CASSRTGTGGTEAFF
TRBD1 TRBV4-3 . CASSQGTGGHNEQFF
. TRBV7-9 few CASIGVNYGYTF
. TRBV20-1 . CSASPFSGEQFF
TRBD1 TRBV9 few CASSAGTANTGELFF
TRBD2 TRBV7-9 few CASSFSGSSYNEQFF
TRBD1 TRBV7-2 few CASSPRQGGQPQHF
. TRBV27 once CASSLSKGQGGYTF
. TRBV28 few CASSLYRGRGYTF
TRBD1 TRBV12-3/TRBV12-4 few CASSHQGGQGSDTQYF
. TRBV5-1 few CASARGTNSDTQYF
. TRBV4-1 . CASSQESIPSTDTQYF
. TRBV12-3/TRBV12-4 few CASSWTHSNQPQHF
TRBD2 TRBV5-1 . CASSGLAGSYNEQFF
TRBD1 TRBV6-5 . CASSNAHRGRSPLHF
. TRBV5-1 few CASSDGREAHNEQFF
. TRBV5-1 few CASSLQPVPGSYGYTF
TRBD2 TRBV7-3 many CASSPSGVDEQFF
. TRBV5-1 . CASSLVLGRQETQYF
TRBD1 TRBV7-2 . CASSSDTGGAGEQFF
. TRBV3-1 few CASSQGPQGPAYNEQFF
TRBD2 TRBV5-1 few CASSLSGREADTQYF
TRBD1 TRBV10-3 . CAISESGQGSYYGYTF